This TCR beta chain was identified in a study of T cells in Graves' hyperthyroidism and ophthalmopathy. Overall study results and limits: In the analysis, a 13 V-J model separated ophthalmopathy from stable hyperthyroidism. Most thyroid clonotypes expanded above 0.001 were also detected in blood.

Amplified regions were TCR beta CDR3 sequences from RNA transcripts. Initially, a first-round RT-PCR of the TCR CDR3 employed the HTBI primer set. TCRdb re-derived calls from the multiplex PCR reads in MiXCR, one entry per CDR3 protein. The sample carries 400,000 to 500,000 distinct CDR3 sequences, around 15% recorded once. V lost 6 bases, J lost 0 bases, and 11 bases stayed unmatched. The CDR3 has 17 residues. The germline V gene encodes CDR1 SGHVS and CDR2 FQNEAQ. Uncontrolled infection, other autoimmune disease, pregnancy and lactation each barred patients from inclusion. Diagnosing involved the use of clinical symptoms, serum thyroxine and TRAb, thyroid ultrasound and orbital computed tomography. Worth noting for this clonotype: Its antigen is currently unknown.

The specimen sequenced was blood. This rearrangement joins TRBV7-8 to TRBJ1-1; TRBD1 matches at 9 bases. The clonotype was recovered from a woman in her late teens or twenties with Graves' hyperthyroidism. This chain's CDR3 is CASRAWGQGSLNTEAFF. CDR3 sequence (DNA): TGTGCCAGCAGGGCATGGGGACAGGGCTCCTTGAACACTGAAGCTTTCTTT.